The entry that follows covers one TCR beta chain sequence. What it recognizes is unknown. These data are taken from a study of cytomegalovirus exposure and HLA in healthy donors. Germline V lookup: CDR1 SGHTA, CDR2 FQGNSA. The CDR3 totals 13 residues. Deletions cut 8 bases from V and 4 bases from J, with 12 bases between. General study findings and limits: Some V segments (TRBV6-2 and TRBV6-3 among them) were excluded as indistinguishable. Versus the approximately 700-donor mean, an Asian-associated ancestry cluster reportedly showed fewer N-insertions in a later analysis. Prior analysis indicated that the majority of TCR beta V segments exhibited productivity approximately 87% or approximately 30% of the time. The HLA-A and HLA-B alleles of most subjects were reportedly predicted accurately from TCR beta sequences.

With 60 Vbeta and 13 Jbeta primers, the PCR was carried out. Data came from immunoSEQ multiplex PCR; TCRdb stores just in-frame clones and leaves some out. The repertoire has a few hundred thousand clones, roughly 80% of them found once; the top ten carry roughly 0.3%. The TCR was taken from a girl aged 2 to 10 in good health and CMV-seronegative. The chain carries TRBV7-2 and TRBJ2-1; tentative D call: TRBD1 (5 bases). Sequencing input: PBMCs. The CDR3 nucleotides read TGTGCCAGCGAACTTACAGGTTACAATGAGCAGTTCTTC. It translates to CASELTGYNEQFF.